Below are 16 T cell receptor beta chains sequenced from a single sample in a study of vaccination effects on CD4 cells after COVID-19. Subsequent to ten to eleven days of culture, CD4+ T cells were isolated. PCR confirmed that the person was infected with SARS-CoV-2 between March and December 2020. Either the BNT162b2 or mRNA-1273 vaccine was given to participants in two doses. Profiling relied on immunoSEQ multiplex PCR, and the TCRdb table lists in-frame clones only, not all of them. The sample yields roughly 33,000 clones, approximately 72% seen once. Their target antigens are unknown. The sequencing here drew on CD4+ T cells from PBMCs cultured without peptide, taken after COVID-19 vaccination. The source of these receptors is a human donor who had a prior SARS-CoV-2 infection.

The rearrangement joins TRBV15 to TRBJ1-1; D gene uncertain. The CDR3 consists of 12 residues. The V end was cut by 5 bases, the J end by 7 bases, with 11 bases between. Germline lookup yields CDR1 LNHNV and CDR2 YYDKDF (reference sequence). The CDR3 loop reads CATSEQGLEAFF. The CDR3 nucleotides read TGTGCCACCAGCGAACAAGGACTTGAAGCTTTCTTT.

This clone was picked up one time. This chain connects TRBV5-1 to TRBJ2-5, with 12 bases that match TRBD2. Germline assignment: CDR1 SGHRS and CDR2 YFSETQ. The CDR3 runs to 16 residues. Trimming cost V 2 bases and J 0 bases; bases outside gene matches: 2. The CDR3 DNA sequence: TGCGCCAGCAGCTTAGGACTAGCGGGGCACCAAGAGACCCAGTACTTC. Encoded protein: CASSLGLAGHQETQYF.

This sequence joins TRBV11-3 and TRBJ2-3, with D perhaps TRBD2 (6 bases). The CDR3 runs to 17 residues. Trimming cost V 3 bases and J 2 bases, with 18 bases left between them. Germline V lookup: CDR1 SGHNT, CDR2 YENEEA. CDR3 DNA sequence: TGTGCCAGCAGCTTTCCCCTCAGGCGGGAATTCACAGATACGCAGTATTTT. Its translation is CASSFPLRREFTDTQYF.

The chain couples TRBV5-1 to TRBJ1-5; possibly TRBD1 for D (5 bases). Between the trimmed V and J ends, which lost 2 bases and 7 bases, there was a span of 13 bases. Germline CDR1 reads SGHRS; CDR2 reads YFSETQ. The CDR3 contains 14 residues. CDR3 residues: CASSFGGGGQPQHF. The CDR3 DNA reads TGCGCCAGCAGCTTTGGTGGGGGAGGCCAGCCCCAGCATTTT.

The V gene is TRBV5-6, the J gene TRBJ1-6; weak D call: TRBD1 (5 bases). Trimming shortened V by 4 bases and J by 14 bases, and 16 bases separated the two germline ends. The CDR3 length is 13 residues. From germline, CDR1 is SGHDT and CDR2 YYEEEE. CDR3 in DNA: TGTGCCAGCAGCCCGGGGGTCGTAGAGACCCTCCACTTT. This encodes CASSPGVVETLHF.

The CDR3 here is CASSQTTSRETQYF. The DNA for the CDR3 is TGCGCCAGCAGCCAAACGACTAGCCGAGAGACCCAGTACTTC. J is TRBJ2-5 and V is TRBV5-1; 7 positions match TRBD2. The CDR3 is 14 amino acids. CDR1 and CDR2 (germline): SGHRS, YFSETQ. V gave up 4 bases and J gave up 4 bases; unmatched junction bases: 7.

This CDR3 is CASSVEGSAPYEQYF. The CDR3 nucleotides are TGTGCCAGCAGCGTAGAGGGCTCAGCCCCCTACGAGCAGTACTTC. This chain connects TRBV9 to TRBJ2-7, with D unresolved. Germline V gene sequence: CDR1 SGDLS, CDR2 YYNGEE. The V and J ends lost 0 bases and 2 bases respectively, with 12 bases between them. This CDR3 spans 15 amino acids. The whole variable domain, remainder taken from reference TRBV9 and TRBJ2-7, is DSGVTQTPKHLITATGQRVTLRCSPRSGDLSVYWYQQSLDQGLQFLIQYYNGEERAKGNILERFSAQQFPDLHSELNLSSLELGDSALYFCASSVEGSAPYEQYFGPGTRLTVT.

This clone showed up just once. CDR3 nucleotides: TGTGCCACCAGCAGAGACAGGGCAACTAATGAAAAACTGTTTTTT. Protein: CATSRDRATNEKLFF. The V and J genes are TRBV15 and TRBJ1-4; possible D gene TRBD1, 5 bases. In germline, CDR1 is LNHNV, CDR2 YYDKDF (reference sequence). Trimming took 0 bases from V and 0 from J, leaving 5 bases between them. This CDR3 is built from 15 residues. Drawing the rest from reference TRBV15 and TRBJ1-4, the complete variable domain is DAMVIQNPRYQVTQFGKPVTLSCSQTLNHNVMYWYQQKSSQAPKLLFHYYDKDFNNEADTPDNFQSRRPNTSFCFLDIRSPGLGDTAMYLCATSRDRATNEKLFFGSGTQLSVL.

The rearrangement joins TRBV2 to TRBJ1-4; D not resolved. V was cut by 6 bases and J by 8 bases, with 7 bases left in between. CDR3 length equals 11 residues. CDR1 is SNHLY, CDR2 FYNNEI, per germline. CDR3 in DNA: TGTGCCAGCAGAACTCTGGAAAAACTGTTTTTT. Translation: CASRTLEKLFF.

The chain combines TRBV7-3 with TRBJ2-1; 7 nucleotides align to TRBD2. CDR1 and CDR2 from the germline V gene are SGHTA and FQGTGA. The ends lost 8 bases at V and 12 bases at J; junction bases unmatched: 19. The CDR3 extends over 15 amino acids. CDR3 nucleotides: TGTGCCAGCCAAGCTAGGGGAGGGATGGGGCAACGGCAGTTCTTC. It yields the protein CASQARGGMGQRQFF.

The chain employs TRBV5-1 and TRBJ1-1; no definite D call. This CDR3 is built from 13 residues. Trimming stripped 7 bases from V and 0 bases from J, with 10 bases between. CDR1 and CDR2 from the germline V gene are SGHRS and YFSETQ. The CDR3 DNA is TGCGCCAGCGGTGACTCACTGAACACTGAAGCTTTCTTT. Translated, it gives CASGDSLNTEAFF. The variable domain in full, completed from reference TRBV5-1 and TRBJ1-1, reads KAGVTQTPRYLIKTRGQQVTLSCSPISGHRSVSWYQQTPGQGLQFLFEYFSETQRNKGNFPGRFSGRQFSNSRSEMNVSTLELGDSALYLCASGDSLNTEAFFGQGTRLTVV.

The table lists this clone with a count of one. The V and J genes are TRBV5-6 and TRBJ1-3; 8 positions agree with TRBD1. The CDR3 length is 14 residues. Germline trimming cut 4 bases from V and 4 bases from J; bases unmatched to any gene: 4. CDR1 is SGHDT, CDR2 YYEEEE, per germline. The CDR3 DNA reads TGTGCCAGCAGCCCGACAGGGGCGGGAAACACCATATATTTT. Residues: CASSPTGAGNTIYF.

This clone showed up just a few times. Here the CDR3 DNA reads TGTGCCTGGAGTCCAACAGGGTGGTCCCGTGGAAACACCATATATTTT. This codes for CAWSPTGWSRGNTIYF. This chain joins TRBV30 and TRBJ1-3; TRBD1 is a possible D gene (6 bases). The V gene's germline CDR1 is GTSNPN and CDR2 SVGIG (reference sequence). V shed 2 bases and J shed 3 bases, with 17 bases lying between them. The CDR3 has 16 residues.

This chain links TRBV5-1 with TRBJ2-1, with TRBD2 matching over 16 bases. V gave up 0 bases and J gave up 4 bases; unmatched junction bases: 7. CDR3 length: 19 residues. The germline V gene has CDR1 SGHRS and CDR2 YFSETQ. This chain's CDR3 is CASSLAPGTSGGAYNEQFF. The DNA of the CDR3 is TGCGCCAGCAGCTTGGCCCCCGGGACTAGCGGGGGGGCTTACAATGAGCAGTTCTTC.

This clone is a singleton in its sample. The CDR3 DNA follows: TGTGCCAGCAGCCTCGAGACTAGCGGGGGGGCCAATGAGCAGTTCTTC. It is translated as CASSLETSGGANEQFF. This chain joins TRBV5-4 and TRBJ2-1; 14 bases align to TRBD2. V lost 4 bases, J lost 6 bases, and 6 bases stayed unmatched. Germline assignment: CDR1 SGHNT and CDR2 YYREEE (reference sequence). This CDR3 has 16 amino acids. The whole variable domain, filled in from reference TRBV5-4 and TRBJ2-1, reads ETGVTQSPTHLIKTRGQQVTLRCSSQSGHNTVSWYQQALGQGPQFIFQYYREEENGRGNFPPRFSGLQFPNYSSELNVNALELDDSALYLCASSLETSGGANEQFFGPGTRLTVL.

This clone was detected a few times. In DNA, the CDR3 is TGTGCCAGCAGCCCGGTGACAGGGTTGGACGGCTACACCTTC. Translating gives CASSPVTGLDGYTF. This rearrangement joins TRBV3-1 (or the pseudogene TRBV3-2) to TRBJ1-2, with 7 nucleotides matching TRBD1. The CDR3 contains 14 residues. Germline V gene data show CDR1 as LGHDT and CDR2 as YNNKEL (reference sequence). Trimming cost V 4 bases and J 8 bases; bases outside gene matches: 10.